This T cell receptor beta chain was sequenced for a study of beta chain features in type 1 diabetes. Study results and caveats: Comparison showed that naive, central memory and Treg TCRB repertoires appeared more similar among patients than among healthy donors. For type 1 diabetes patients, VDJ junctions showed fewer insertions and more deletions.

This clone was counted a few times. No antigen is known for it. Investigators reverse transcribed all isolated RNA, so they sequenced expressed TCRB transcripts. Profiled with immunoSEQ multiplex PCR; TCRdb holds only in-frame clones, not every one. In the table there are 350,000 to 450,000 clones, approximately 14% of which are singletons. The sequenced sample was naive CD4+ T cells from blood. This TCR derives from a man aged 25-40 years in good health.

The CDR3 DNA sequence: TGTGCCAGCAGCGTAGCCGTTTACGGGTCTATAGAGACCCAGTACTTC. This encodes CASSVAVYGSIETQYF. The chain links TRBV9 to TRBJ2-5; D gene uncertain. The CDR3 length is 16 residues. Deletions cut 0 bases from V and 4 bases from J, with 16 bases between. Germline V gene data show CDR1 as SGDLS and CDR2 as YYNGEE.